The rows below give T cell receptor beta chains drawn from one sample of a study of T-cell memory formation after mild COVID-19. Each CDR3 protein gets one entry after TCRdb re-called the 5' RACE reads with MiXCR. Of roughly 340,000 distinct CDR3 sequences in the sample, 20% to 25% were seen once. Sequences were obtained from PBMCs or a T cell subset sorted from them (not recorded which). These receptors were collected from a man younger than 35 who had mild COVID-19 (a few samples of this study predate the infection). Cell type and time point are not known. The CDR3 runs from the conserved cysteine through the conserved F or W. D genes are given only for firm matches. The size entry is marked missing in some rows and otherwise reads once, few, many or a size class.

j_call,v_call,d_call,clone_size,cdr3_nt,cdr3_aa
TRBJ2-2,TRBV2,-,few,TGTGCCAGCAAGGAGGCGAACACCGGGGAGCTGTTTTTT,CASKEANTGELFF
TRBJ2-1,TRBV30,-,-,TGTGCCGGACCTGGGAACTACAATGAGCAGTTCTTC,CAGPGNYNEQFF
TRBJ2-1,TRBV7-6,TRBD2,many,TGTGCCAGCAGCTTAGGTAGCGGGGGGATCTACAATGAGCAGTTCTTC,CASSLGSGGIYNEQFF
TRBJ1-3,TRBV18,-,few,TGTGCCAGCCCAAGAGCGCTCTTCTCTGGAAACACCATATATTTT,CASPRALFSGNTIYF
TRBJ1-1,TRBV10-3,-,-,TGTGCCATCTCCGGTCCGAACACTGAAGCTTTCTTT,CAISGPNTEAFF
TRBJ2-3,TRBV12-3/TRBV12-4,TRBD1,few,TGTGCCAGCATGGGACAGGGCTATACGCAGTATTTT,CASMGQGYTQYF
TRBJ2-7,TRBV7-2,TRBD1,few,TGTGCCAGCAGCTTCCGGGACAGGGTGTCCTCCGAGCAGTACTTC,CASSFRDRVSSEQYF
TRBJ2-7,TRBV30,TRBD1,-,TGTGCCTGGAGCCCGTCAGGGGGCTACGAGCAGTACTTC,CAWSPSGGYEQYF
TRBJ2-3,TRBV20-1,-,few,TGCAGTGCTAGAGATCCTTCCCAGGGGGGGCCCACAGATACGCAGTATTTT,CSARDPSQGGPTDTQYF
TRBJ2-5,TRBV6-2/TRBV6-3,-,-,TGTGCCAGCAGGACCAGGACATCCCCCCAAGAGACCCAGTACTTC,CASRTRTSPQETQYF
TRBJ2-1,TRBV7-2,-,-,TGTGCCAGCAGCCCATCACCAGCGGCGGGGGCCGGGTTCTTC,CASSPSPAAGAGFF
TRBJ1-2,TRBV29-1,-,-,TGCAGCGCTACGTCCGAAGGGAACACCTTC,CSATSEGNTF
TRBJ1-4,TRBV4-1,-,-,TGCGCCAGCAGTCCGGGGGAATCAACTAATGAAAAACTGTTTTTT,CASSPGESTNEKLFF
TRBJ2-1,TRBV7-9,TRBD1,few,TGTGCCAGCAGCCTCCAGGGGGCGCTCAACTATGAGCAGTTCTTC,CASSLQGALNYEQFF
TRBJ2-4,TRBV4-2,-,-,TGTGCCAGCGCAAAGGCCATGGCCAAAAACATTCAGTACTTC,CASAKAMAKNIQYF
TRBJ1-2,TRBV7-2,-,-,TGTGCCAGCAGCAGTCTGGCCACGAGGGGCTACACCTTC,CASSSLATRGYTF
TRBJ2-7,TRBV27,-,few,TGTGCCAGCAGCCCCCTTTCGGGGAACTACGAGCAGTACTTC,CASSPLSGNYEQYF
TRBJ1-2,TRBV7-2,-,-,TGTGCCAGCAGCTTAGCCCCAGGTGCCTCCTATGGCTACACCTTC,CASSLAPGASYGYTF
TRBJ1-1,TRBV20-1,-,-,TGCAGTGCTAGGCCTGCCAGGAACACTGAAGCTTTCTTT,CSARPARNTEAFF
TRBJ2-5,TRBV30,-,few,TGTGCCTGGAGCGCTACCGGAGGGGTCGAGACCCAGTACTTC,CAWSATGGVETQYF
TRBJ2-4,TRBV12-3/TRBV12-4,-,-,TGTGCCAGCAGTTTACCAGGGGCGCGGAACATTCAGTACTTC,CASSLPGARNIQYF
TRBJ2-1,TRBV28,-,few,TGTGCCAGCAAGGGACTCCCGACCTACAATGAGCAGTTCTTC,CASKGLPTYNEQFF
TRBJ1-1,TRBV6-6,TRBD1,few,TGTGCCAGCAGTTACTTGGGACAGGGCATCAGTCCTGAAGCTTTCTTT,CASSYLGQGISPEAFF
TRBJ2-7,TRBV12-5,TRBD1,-,TGTGCTAGTGGTTTGTACCGGACAGGCGGCCACTACGAGCAGTACTTC,CASGLYRTGGHYEQYF
TRBJ2-1,TRBV10-3,-,-,TGTGCCATCAGTGCGACACTCTACAATGAGCAGTTCTTC,CAISATLYNEQFF
TRBJ1-2,TRBV5-1,-,-,TGCGCCAGCAGCCTGGGGGACGGTAATGGCTACACCTTC,CASSLGDGNGYTF
TRBJ2-1,TRBV20-1,-,few,TGCAGTGCTAGGGGCAGGATATCCTACAATGAGCAGTTCTTC,CSARGRISYNEQFF
TRBJ2-7,TRBV7-6,-,few,TGTGCCAGCAGCTTAGCCGCCGGGACCGCGCCCGTGCAGTACTTC,CASSLAAGTAPVQYF
TRBJ2-5,TRBV5-6,-,-,TGTGCCAGCAGCCGAGCAGGGCCCTTGGAGACCCAGTACTTC,CASSRAGPLETQYF